A selection of T cell receptor beta chains follows, all from one sample in a study of Ad26.COV2.S vaccination and SARS-CoV-2 variants. Measured with immunoSEQ multiplex PCR; TCRdb has only the in-frame clones, and not every one. The sample includes more than 350,000 clones, 90% seen only once; the top ten take 9.5% to 15%. Sequencing was performed on peripheral blood, taken in a trial of Ad26.COV2.S vaccine versus placebo. These receptors were obtained from a person aged 18-65 years who received the Ad26.COV2.S COVID-19 vaccine or a placebo. Each CDR3 is given with its conserved first and last residue. The D gene is left open where the match is weak. Expanded clones are given a class, and other clones once, few, many or no size at all.

V gene,clone size,J gene,D gene,CDR3 protein,CDR3 DNA
TRBV7-2,once,TRBJ2-3,NA,CASSFGGEWGDTQYF,TGTGCCAGCAGCTTTGGTGGGGAGTGGGGGGATACGCAGTATTTT
TRBV4-3,NA,TRBJ2-6,NA,CASSRWGKGTSGANVLTF,TGCGCCAGCAGTAGGTGGGGGAAAGGGACCTCTGGGGCCAACGTCCTGACTTTC
TRBV5-1,NA,TRBJ1-1,NA,CASSWEGVNTEAFF,TGCGCCAGCAGCTGGGAAGGAGTAAACACTGAAGCTTTCTTT
TRBV4-1,once,TRBJ1-5,NA,CASSQGPINQPQHF,TGCGCCAGCAGCCAAGGACCGATCAATCAGCCCCAGCATTTT
TRBV4-3,NA,TRBJ1-3,NA,CASSQAIRGALNTIYF,TGCGCCAGCAGCCAGGCTATACGGGGGGCTCTTAACACCATATATTTT
TRBV7-3,NA,TRBJ2-1,NA,CASSLNGGVGDEQFF,TGTGCCAGCAGCTTAAATGGGGGAGTCGGCGATGAGCAGTTCTTC
TRBV7-2,NA,TRBJ2-7,TRBD2,CASSLTGRETEQYF,TGTGCCAGCAGCTTAACCGGGAGGGAGACAGAGCAGTACTTC
TRBV6-2/TRBV6-3,NA,TRBJ2-2,NA,CASSYPLRTGELFF,TGTGCCAGCAGTTACCCCCTGAGGACCGGGGAGCTGTTTTTT
TRBV2,NA,TRBJ2-4,TRBD2,CASSPGGAKNIQYF,TGTGCCAGCAGCCCGGGGGGAGCCAAAAACATTCAGTACTTC
TRBV5-5,NA,TRBJ2-5,TRBD1,CASSKARGRGETQYF,TGTGCCAGCAGCAAGGCCAGGGGGCGCGGGGAGACCCAGTACTTC
TRBV6-2/TRBV6-3,NA,TRBJ2-3,TRBD2,CASSRGSGTDTQYF,TGTGCCAGCAGTCGCGGGAGTGGCACAGATACGCAGTATTTT
TRBV4-3,NA,TRBJ2-3,NA,CASSQIGGEAQYF,TGCGCCAGCAGCCAAATAGGCGGCGAAGCGCAGTATTTT
TRBV2,NA,TRBJ1-6,NA,CASSEREWSPLHF,TGTGCCAGCAGTGAGAGGGAATGGTCACCCCTCCACTTT
TRBV5-6,NA,TRBJ2-5,NA,CASSRLTYQETQYF,TGTGCCAGCAGCCGCCTTACGTACCAAGAGACCCAGTACTTC
TRBV2,NA,TRBJ1-1,NA,CASGPAMGGEAFF,TGTGCCAGCGGCCCGGCGATGGGTGGTGAAGCTTTCTTT
TRBV18,NA,TRBJ1-2,TRBD1,CASSPPMSRTGAGYTF,TGTGCCAGCTCACCACCGATGAGCAGGACAGGTGCTGGCTACACCTTC
TRBV28,NA,TRBJ1-2,NA,CASSLSIGRSYGYTF,TGTGCCAGCAGTTTGAGTATCGGGAGAAGCTATGGCTACACCTTC
TRBV5-4,NA,TRBJ2-1,NA,CASSLGGGGYNEQFF,TGTGCCAGCAGCTTGGGCGGAGGGGGCTACAATGAGCAGTTCTTC
TRBV19,NA,TRBJ2-7,TRBD1,CASSTPTGSGSYEQYF,TGTGCCAGTAGTACCCCGACAGGGTCAGGGTCGTACGAGCAGTACTTC
TRBV2,once,TRBJ1-2,NA,CASRGGWNYGYTF,TGTGCCAGCAGGGGAGGCTGGAACTATGGCTACACCTTC
TRBV6-2/TRBV6-3,NA,TRBJ2-7,NA,CASSYSEGTVNLYEQYF,TGTGCCAGCAGTTACTCGGAGGGGACAGTGAACCTCTACGAGCAGTACTTC
TRBV18,NA,TRBJ2-3,TRBD1,CASSPDRGLDTQYF,TGTGCCAGCTCACCGGACAGGGGGCTAGATACGCAGTATTTT
TRBV10-2,NA,TRBJ1-1,TRBD1,CASRDRENTEAFF,TGCGCCAGCAGGGACAGGGAGAACACTGAAGCTTTCTTT
TRBV12-5,NA,TRBJ1-1,NA,CASGLAWDKNTEAFF,TGTGCTAGTGGTTTGGCCTGGGACAAGAACACTGAAGCTTTCTTT
TRBV2,once,TRBJ1-1,TRBD1,CASSPDRGTEAFF,TGTGCCAGCAGCCCGGACAGGGGAACTGAAGCTTTCTTT
TRBV7-9,few,TRBJ1-1,TRBD1,CASSLQSGGGTEAFF,TGTGCCAGCAGCTTACAATCAGGGGGCGGAACTGAAGCTTTCTTT
TRBV30,NA,TRBJ2-1,TRBD1,CAWSKQGAGEQFF,TGTGCCTGGAGCAAACAGGGGGCAGGGGAGCAGTTCTTC
TRBV18,NA,TRBJ1-4,NA,CASSPDTSRVSLFF,TGTGCCAGCTCACCCGACACCAGTCGCGTCTCGCTGTTTTTT
TRBV10-1,NA,TRBJ1-3,TRBD1,CARRQGEGNTIYF,TGCGCCAGGCGACAGGGGGAAGGAAACACCATATATTTT
TRBV15,NA,TRBJ2-3,NA,CATSKSMADTQYF,TGTGCCACCAGCAAGTCGATGGCAGATACGCAGTATTTT
TRBV7-9,NA,TRBJ2-7,NA,CASSLMAQAYEQYF,TGTGCCAGCAGCTTAATGGCACAAGCCTACGAGCAGTACTTC
TRBV14,NA,TRBJ2-5,NA,CASSQGLVGLQYQETQYF,TGTGCCAGCAGCCAAGGATTGGTGGGACTCCAGTACCAAGAGACCCAGTACTTC
TRBV5-1,NA,TRBJ2-7,NA,CASSMWGYEQYF,TGCGCCAGCAGTATGTGGGGCTACGAGCAGTACTTC
TRBV5-1,NA,TRBJ1-1,NA,CASSYSDGRMGTEAFF,TGCGCCAGCAGCTATTCCGACGGACGAATGGGCACTGAAGCTTTCTTT
TRBV4-1,NA,TRBJ2-2,NA,CASSQEALNTGELFF,TGCGCCAGCAGCCAAGAAGCATTGAACACCGGGGAGCTGTTTTTT
TRBV5-5,NA,TRBJ2-7,NA,CASSLVTVQEQYF,TGTGCCAGCAGCTTGGTGACGGTGCAGGAGCAGTACTTC
TRBV20-1,NA,TRBJ1-1,NA,CSAGGQFEAFF,TGCAGTGCTGGCGGACAGTTTGAAGCTTTCTTT
TRBV15,once,TRBJ2-5,NA,CATSGGGTRAQETQYF,TGTGCCACCAGCGGAGGGGGGACGCGCGCCCAAGAGACCCAGTACTTC
TRBV2,NA,TRBJ1-1,TRBD1,CASSYTGGRTEAFF,TGTGCCAGCAGTTATACAGGGGGCAGGACTGAAGCTTTCTTT
TRBV7-2,NA,TRBJ2-7,TRBD2,CASSLLAGDHSYEQYF,TGTGCCAGCAGCTTACTAGCGGGAGATCACTCCTACGAGCAGTACTTC
TRBV5-4,once,TRBJ2-1,NA,CASRFSGPNYFYNEQFF,TGTGCCAGCAGATTCTCCGGGCCTAATTACTTTTACAATGAGCAGTTCTTC
TRBV18,NA,TRBJ2-1,NA,CASSPPAGRVNEQFF,TGTGCCAGCTCACCACCCGCAGGGAGAGTCAATGAGCAGTTCTTC
TRBV4-1,NA,TRBJ1-1,NA,CASSHAGSRAEAFF,TGCGCCAGCAGCCACGCCGGATCACGCGCTGAAGCTTTCTTT
TRBV5-8,NA,TRBJ1-4,NA,CASSPRESTNEKLFF,TGTGCCAGCAGCCCCAGGGAGTCAACTAATGAAAAACTGTTTTTT
TRBV5-6,NA,TRBJ2-7,NA,CASSSTRLGMYEQYF,TGTGCCAGCAGCTCGACCCGACTCGGAATGTATGAGCAGTACTTC
TRBV24-1,NA,TRBJ1-2,NA,CATSETRDYGYTF,TGTGCCACCAGTGAGACGAGGGACTATGGCTACACCTTC
TRBV28,NA,TRBJ1-2,NA,CASSAHVGRVGYTF,TGTGCCAGCAGTGCCCACGTCGGGAGAGTGGGCTACACCTTC
TRBV10-3,NA,TRBJ2-7,NA,CAISETSYEQYF,TGTGCCATCAGTGAGACCTCCTACGAGCAGTACTTC
TRBV12-5,NA,TRBJ1-5,NA,CASGDGLGNQPQHF,TGTGCTAGTGGTGATGGCCTTGGAAATCAGCCCCAGCATTTT
TRBV5-1,few,TRBJ2-7,TRBD1,CASSNGQGVSYEQYF,TGCGCCAGCAGCAACGGACAGGGGGTTTCCTACGAGCAGTACTTC
TRBV20-1,NA,TRBJ1-2,NA,CSASRQGNYGYTF,TGCAGTGCTAGTCGGCAGGGTAACTATGGCTACACCTTC
TRBV9,once,TRBJ2-1,TRBD2,CASSVALAGVNEQFF,TGTGCCAGCAGCGTCGCACTAGCGGGAGTTAATGAGCAGTTCTTC